This T cell receptor (beta chain) was retrieved from a study of low-dose radiotherapy and immunotherapy resistance in tumors. Study information: Dosing for Cohort 2 consisted of 1 Gy per fraction every two weeks, reaching a total of 13 Gy over 26 weeks. Dosing of intravenous cyclophosphamide at 200 mg/m2 occurred every two weeks and took place one day prior to radiation and immunotherapy.

Trimming left V 0 bases short and J 6 bases short, with 11 bases between. Germline-derived CDR1 and CDR2 are MNHEY and SVGEGT. The CDR3 runs to 14 residues. This clonotype was detected many times. Both TCRalpha and TCRbeta chains were reverse transcribed with V-gene-specific primers. TCR amplification involved 20 PCR cycles with a constant-region primer and V-primer adapter. One entry per CDR3 protein results from TCRdb running MiXCR on the reads. The repertoire consists of tens of thousands of distinct CDR3 sequences, with 18% occurring once and the leading ten covering over 2.5%. The time point here: before trial treatment.

The clonotype originates from a male donor with prostate cancer. The sequencing here drew on PBMCs, taken before treatment. The V gene is TRBV6-2 or TRBV6-3, the J gene TRBJ1-2; D is uncertain. CDR3 region: CASSYSVGGNGYTF. The CDR3 region has the DNA TGTGCCAGCAGTTACTCCGTGGGAGGGAATGGCTACACCTTC.